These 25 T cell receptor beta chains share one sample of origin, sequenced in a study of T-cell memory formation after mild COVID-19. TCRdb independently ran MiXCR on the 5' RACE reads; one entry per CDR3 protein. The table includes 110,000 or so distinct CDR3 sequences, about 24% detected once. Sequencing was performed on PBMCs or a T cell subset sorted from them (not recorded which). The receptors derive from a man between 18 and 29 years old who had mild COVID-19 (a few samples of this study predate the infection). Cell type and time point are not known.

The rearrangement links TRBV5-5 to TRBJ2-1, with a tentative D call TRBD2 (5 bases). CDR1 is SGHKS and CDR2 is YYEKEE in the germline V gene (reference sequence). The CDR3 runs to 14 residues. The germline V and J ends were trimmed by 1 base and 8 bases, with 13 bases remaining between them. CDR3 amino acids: CASSLYRGYDEQFF. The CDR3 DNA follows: TGTGCCAGCAGCTTGTATCGAGGGTACGATGAGCAGTTCTTC.

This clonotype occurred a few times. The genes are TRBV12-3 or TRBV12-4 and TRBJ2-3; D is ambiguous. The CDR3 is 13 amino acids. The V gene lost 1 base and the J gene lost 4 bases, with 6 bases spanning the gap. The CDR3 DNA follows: TGTGCCAGCAGTTTAGAAGGCGCAGATACGCAGTATTTT. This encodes CASSLEGADTQYF.

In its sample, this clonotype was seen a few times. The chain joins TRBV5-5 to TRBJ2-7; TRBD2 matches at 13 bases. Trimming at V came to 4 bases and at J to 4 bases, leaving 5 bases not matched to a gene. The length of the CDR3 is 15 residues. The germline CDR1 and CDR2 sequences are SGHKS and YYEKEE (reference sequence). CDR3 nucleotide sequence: TGTGCCAGCAGCCTGACTAGCGGGGGGAGATACGAGCAGTACGTC. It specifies CASSLTSGGRYEQYV.

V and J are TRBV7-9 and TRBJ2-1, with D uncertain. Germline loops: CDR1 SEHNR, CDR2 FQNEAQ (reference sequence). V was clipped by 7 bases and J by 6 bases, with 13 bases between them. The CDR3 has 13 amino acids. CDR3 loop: CASIQKRSNEQFF. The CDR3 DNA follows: TGTGCCAGCATACAGAAAAGATCCAATGAGCAGTTCTTC. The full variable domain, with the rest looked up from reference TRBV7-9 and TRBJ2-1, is DTGVSQNPRHKITKRGQNVTFRCDPISEHNRLYWYRQTLGQGPEFLTYFQNEAQLEKSRLLSDRFSAERPKGSFSTLEIQRTEQGDSAMYLCASIQKRSNEQFFGPGTRLTVL.

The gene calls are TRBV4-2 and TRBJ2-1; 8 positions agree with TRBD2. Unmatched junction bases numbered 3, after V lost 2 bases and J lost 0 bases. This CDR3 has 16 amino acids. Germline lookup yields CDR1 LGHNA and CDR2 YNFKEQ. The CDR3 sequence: CASSQLSGGSYNEQFF. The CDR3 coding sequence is TGTGCCAGCAGCCAACTAAGCGGGGGCTCCTACAATGAGCAGTTCTTC.

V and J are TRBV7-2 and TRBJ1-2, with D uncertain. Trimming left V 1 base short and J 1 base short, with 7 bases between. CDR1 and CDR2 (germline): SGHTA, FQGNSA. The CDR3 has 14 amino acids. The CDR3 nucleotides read TGTGCCAGCAGCTTAGGTGGGATTAACTATGGCTACACCTTC. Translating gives CASSLGGINYGYTF. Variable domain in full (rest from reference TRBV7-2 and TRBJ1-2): GAGVSQSPSNKVTEKGKDVELRCDPISGHTALYWYRQSLGQGLEFLIYFQGNSAPDKSGLPSDRFSAERTGGSVSTLTIQRTQQEDSAVYLCASSLGGINYGYTFGSGTRLTVV.

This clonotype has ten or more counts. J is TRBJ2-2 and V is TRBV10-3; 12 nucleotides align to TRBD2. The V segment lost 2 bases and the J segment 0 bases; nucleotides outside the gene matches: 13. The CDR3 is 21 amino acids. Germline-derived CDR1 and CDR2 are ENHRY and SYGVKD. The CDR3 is CAISELKESTSGGANTGELFF. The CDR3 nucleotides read TGTGCCATCAGTGAGCTTAAAGAGTCGACTAGCGGGGGCGCGAACACCGGGGAGCTGTTTTTT.

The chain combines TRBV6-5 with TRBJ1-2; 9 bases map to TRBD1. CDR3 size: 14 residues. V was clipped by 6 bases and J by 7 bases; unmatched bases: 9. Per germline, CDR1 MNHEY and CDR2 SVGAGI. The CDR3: CASSFTGGARGYTF. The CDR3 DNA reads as TGTGCCAGCAGCTTCACAGGGGGCGCCCGTGGCTACACCTTC.

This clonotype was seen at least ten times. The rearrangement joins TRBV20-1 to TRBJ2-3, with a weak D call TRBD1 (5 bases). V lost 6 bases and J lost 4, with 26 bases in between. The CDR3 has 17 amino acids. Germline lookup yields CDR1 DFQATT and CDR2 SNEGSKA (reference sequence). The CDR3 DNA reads TGCAGTGCGGACCGGGTTGACAGTCTCCCCGAGGCAGATACGCAGTATTTT. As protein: CSADRVDSLPEADTQYF.

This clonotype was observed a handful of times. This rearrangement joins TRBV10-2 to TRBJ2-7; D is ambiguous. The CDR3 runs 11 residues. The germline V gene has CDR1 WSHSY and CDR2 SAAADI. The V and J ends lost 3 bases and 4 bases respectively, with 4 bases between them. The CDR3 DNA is TGCGCCAGCAGTGACATGTACGAGCAGTACTTC. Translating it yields CASSDMYEQYF.

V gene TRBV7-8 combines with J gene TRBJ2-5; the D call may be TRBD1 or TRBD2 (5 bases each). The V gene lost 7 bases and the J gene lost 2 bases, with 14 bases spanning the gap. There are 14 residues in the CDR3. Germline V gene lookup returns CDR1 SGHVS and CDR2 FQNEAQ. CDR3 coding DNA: TGTGCCAGCACCAACCGGGGCTTGCAAGAGACCCAGTACTTC. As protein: CASTNRGLQETQYF.

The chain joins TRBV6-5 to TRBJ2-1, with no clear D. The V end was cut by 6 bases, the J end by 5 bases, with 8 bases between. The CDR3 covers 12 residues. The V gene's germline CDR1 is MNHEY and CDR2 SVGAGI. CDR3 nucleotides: TGTGCCAGCAGCTCGCCGGACAATGAGCAGTTCTTC. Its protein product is CASSSPDNEQFF.

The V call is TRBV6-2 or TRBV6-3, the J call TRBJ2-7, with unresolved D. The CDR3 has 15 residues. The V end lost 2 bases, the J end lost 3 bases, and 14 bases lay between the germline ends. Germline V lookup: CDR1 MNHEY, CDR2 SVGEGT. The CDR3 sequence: CASSYRASGHYEQYV. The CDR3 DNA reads TGTGCCAGCAGTTACCGGGCATCAGGCCACTACGAGCAGTACGTC.

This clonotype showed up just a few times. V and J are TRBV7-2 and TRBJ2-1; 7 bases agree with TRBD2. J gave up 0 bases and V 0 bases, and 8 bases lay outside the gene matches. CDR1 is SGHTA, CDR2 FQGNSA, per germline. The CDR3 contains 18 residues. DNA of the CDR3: TGTGCCAGCAGCTTAGCACACGGCGGGGGATACTCCTACAATGAGCAGTTCTTC. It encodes CASSLAHGGGYSYNEQFF.

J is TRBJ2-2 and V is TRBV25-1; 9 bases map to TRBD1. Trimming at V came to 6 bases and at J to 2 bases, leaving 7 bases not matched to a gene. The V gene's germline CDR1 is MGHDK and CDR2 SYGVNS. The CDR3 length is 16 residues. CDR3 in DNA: TGTGCCAGCAGAGGACAGGGGATGAGTAACACCGGGGAGCTGTTTTTT. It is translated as CASRGQGMSNTGELFF.

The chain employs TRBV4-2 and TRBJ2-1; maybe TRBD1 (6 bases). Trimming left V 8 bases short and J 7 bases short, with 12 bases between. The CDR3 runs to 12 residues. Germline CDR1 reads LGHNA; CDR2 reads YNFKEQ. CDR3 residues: CASENRVNEQFF. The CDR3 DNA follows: TGTGCCAGCGAAAACAGGGTGAATGAGCAGTTCTTC.

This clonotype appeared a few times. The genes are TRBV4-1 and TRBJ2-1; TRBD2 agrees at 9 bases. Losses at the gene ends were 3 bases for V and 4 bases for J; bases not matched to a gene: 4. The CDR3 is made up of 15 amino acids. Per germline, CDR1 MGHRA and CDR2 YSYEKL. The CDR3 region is CASSQETSGYNEQFF. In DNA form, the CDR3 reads TGCGCCAGCAGCCAGGAGACTAGCGGTTACAATGAGCAGTTCTTC.

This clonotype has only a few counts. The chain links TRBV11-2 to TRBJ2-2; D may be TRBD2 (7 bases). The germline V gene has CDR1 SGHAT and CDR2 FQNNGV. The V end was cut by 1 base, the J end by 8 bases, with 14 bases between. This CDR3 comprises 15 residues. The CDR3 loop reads CASSLGPGGEGELFF. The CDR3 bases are TGTGCCAGCAGCTTAGGCCCGGGGGGCGAAGGGGAGCTGTTTTTT.

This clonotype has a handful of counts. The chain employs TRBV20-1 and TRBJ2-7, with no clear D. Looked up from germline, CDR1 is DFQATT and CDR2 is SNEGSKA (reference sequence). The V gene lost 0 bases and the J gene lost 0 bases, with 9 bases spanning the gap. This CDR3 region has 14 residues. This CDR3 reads CSARDAASSYEQYF. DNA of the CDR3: TGCAGTGCTAGAGACGCCGCGAGCTCCTACGAGCAGTACTTC.

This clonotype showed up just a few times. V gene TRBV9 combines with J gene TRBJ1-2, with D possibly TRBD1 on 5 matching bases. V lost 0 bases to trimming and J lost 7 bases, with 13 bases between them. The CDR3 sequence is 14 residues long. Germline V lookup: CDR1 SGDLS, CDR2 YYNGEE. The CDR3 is CASSVGGAAVGYTF. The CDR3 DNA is TGTGCCAGCAGCGTAGGGGGCGCGGCAGTTGGCTACACCTTC.

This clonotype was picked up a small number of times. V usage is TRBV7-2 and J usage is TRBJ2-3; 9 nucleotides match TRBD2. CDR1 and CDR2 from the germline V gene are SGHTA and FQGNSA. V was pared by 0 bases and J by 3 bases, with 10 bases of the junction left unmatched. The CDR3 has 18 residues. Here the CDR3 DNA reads TGTGCCAGCAGCTTAGCGATAGCGGGGGCGGGGGGAACAGATACGCAGTATTTT. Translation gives CASSLAIAGAGGTDTQYF.

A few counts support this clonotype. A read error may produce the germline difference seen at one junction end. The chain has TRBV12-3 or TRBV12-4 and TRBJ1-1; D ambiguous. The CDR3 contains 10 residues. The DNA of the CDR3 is TGTGCCACCAGTAACACTGAAGCTTTCTTT. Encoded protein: CATSNTEAFF.

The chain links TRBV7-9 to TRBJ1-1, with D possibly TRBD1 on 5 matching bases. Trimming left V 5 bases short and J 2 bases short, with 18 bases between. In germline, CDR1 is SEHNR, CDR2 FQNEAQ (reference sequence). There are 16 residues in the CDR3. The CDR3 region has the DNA TGTGCCAGCAGCCCTAATAGACAGATTAATAACACTGAAGCTTTCTTT. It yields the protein CASSPNRQINNTEAFF. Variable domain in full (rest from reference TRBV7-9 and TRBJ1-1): DTGVSQNPRHKITKRGQNVTFRCDPISEHNRLYWYRQTLGQGPEFLTYFQNEAQLEKSRLLSDRFSAERPKGSFSTLEIQRTEQGDSAMYLCASSPNRQINNTEAFFGQGTRLTVV.

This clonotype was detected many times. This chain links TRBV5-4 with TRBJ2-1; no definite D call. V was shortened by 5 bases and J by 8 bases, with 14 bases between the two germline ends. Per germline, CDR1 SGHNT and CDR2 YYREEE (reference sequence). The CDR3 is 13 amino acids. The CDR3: CASSEQFKDEQFF. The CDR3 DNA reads TGTGCCAGCAGTGAACAGTTCAAGGATGAGCAGTTCTTC.

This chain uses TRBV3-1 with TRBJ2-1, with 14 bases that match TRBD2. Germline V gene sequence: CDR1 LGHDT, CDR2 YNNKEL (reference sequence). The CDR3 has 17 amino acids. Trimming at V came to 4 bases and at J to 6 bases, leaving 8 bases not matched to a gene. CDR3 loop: CASSLGSGTSGGNEQFF. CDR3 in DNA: TGTGCCAGCAGCCTTGGGTCCGGGACTAGCGGGGGCAATGAGCAGTTCTTC.